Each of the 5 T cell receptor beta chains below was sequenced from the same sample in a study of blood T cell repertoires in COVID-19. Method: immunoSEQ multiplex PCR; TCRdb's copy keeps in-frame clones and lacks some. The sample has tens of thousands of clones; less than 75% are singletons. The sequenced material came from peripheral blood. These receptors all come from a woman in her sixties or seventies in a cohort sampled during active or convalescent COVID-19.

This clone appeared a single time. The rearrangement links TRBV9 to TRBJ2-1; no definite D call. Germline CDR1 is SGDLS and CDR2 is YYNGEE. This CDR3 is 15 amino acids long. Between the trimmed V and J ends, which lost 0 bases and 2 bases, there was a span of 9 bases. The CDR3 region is CASSVGHYTYNEQFF. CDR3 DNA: TGTGCCAGCAGCGTAGGGCACTACACCTACAATGAGCAGTTCTTC.

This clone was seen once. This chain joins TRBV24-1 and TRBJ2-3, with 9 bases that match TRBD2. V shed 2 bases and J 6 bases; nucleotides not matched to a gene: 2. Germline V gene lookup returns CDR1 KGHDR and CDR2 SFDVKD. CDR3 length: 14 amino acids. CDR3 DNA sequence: TGTGCCACCAGTGATTATCTAGCGGGGGATACGCAGTATTTT. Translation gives CATSDYLAGDTQYF.

The CDR3 here is CASSLAGAGVTYNEQFF. The CDR3 coding sequence is TGTGCCAGCAGCTTAGCGGGGGCAGGGGTGACCTACAATGAGCAGTTCTTC. This chain joins TRBV7-9 and TRBJ2-1; a weak D match, TRBD1 (6 bases). CDR1 is SEHNR and CDR2 is FQNEAQ in the germline V gene (reference sequence). V was cut by 0 bases and J by 2 bases, with 14 bases left in between. The CDR3 has 17 amino acids.

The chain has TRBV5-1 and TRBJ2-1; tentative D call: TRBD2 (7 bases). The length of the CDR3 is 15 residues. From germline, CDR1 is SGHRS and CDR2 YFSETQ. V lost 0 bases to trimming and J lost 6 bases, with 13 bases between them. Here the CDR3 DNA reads TGCGCCAGCAGCTTGGTTAATGGGGGGGCCAATGAGCAGTTCTTC. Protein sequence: CASSLVNGGANEQFF.

CDR3: CASSPLEKLFF. CDR3 DNA: TGTGCCAGCAGCCCGCTAGAAAAACTGTTTTTT. The V gene is TRBV7-9, the J gene TRBJ1-4; no definite D call. V lost 5 bases and J lost 8, with 6 bases in between. The CDR3 contains 11 residues. Germline-derived CDR1 and CDR2 are SEHNR and FQNEAQ (reference sequence).